This TCR beta chain originates from a study of blood T cell repertoires in COVID-19. V gave up 6 bases and J gave up 6 bases; unmatched junction bases: 11. The length of the CDR3 is 15 residues. Germline CDR1 MNHEY, CDR2 SVGEGT. Sequenced by immunoSEQ multiplex PCR; TCRdb stores in-frame clones only, minus some. The table records a few hundred thousand clones, around 82% of them present only once. Sequencing was done on a sample of peripheral blood. The rearrangement links TRBV6-2 or TRBV6-3 to TRBJ1-2; 9 nucleotides line up with TRBD1. The receptor was derived from a woman under 30 with acute or convalescent COVID-19. CDR3 protein: CASSHTGGAFDGYTF. The CDR3 DNA follows: TGTGCCAGCAGCCACACAGGGGGCGCCTTCGATGGCTACACCTTC.